This section outlines one T cell receptor beta chain sequence together with its context. What antigen it recognizes has not been identified. No quality values exist for individual bases; no much larger clone is one base distant. The data derive from a study of blood T cell repertoires in COVID-19 (dated by TCRdb to the early 2020s). In the study overall: Collaborator samples came from the United States, Italy and Spain and covered acute and convalescent phases of COVID-19. The material from the prospective study consisted of cDNA or gDNA derived from T cells, B-cell-depleted T cells, or PBMCs. Subjects who had been exposed to COVID-19, were actively infected with it, or had recovered from it provided the deeply sampled blood TCRbeta repertoires that made up the dataset. The repertoires were released in a freely available public database intended as a resource for research on the immune response to SARS-CoV-2. The samples were drawn from the first 160 participants of the ongoing ImmuneRACE study and from 1,254 subjects provided by 6 global collaborators. Nearly every sample came with metadata listing a de-identified subject ID, COVID-19 status, age in years and sex. Where available, HLA class I and class II types were obtained from metadata supplied by the sample provider rather than from assay-based typing. Beyond this particular receptor, the publication reports: The quantity of clinical and demographic metadata differed by source and by participant and was supplied without curation.

Each collaborating institution followed its own protocols to collect whole blood in K2EDTA tubes. For TCRbeta analysis, collaborators shipped samples in one of three forms: frozen whole blood, isolated PBMCs, or DNA extracted from either of those sample types. TCRbeta CDR3 regions were amplified from genomic DNA using the immunoSEQ Assay, a bias-controlled multiplex PCR. The published analysis was carried out like this. Within the assay, amplification of reference gene primers was used to estimate how many nucleated cells each sample contained. To quantify the absolute abundance of each unique TCRbeta CDR3 rearrangement, sequence reads were collapsed and filtered. For each sample, productive Simpson clonality was calculated by taking the square root of Simpson's diversity index across productive rearrangements. TCRdb's version of the immuneACCESS table is confined to in-frame rearrangements and falls short of the full clone set. An unresolved V gene accounts for under half of the shortfall where checked; the remainder is of unknown origin. D and trimming were read from the DNA, whereas the V and J calls and clone size are those reported in that table. Present in this sample are approximately 190,000 clones, approximately 84% of which were seen just once. Around 5.7% of the sample goes to the ten largest clones.

Cut back by 2 bases and 0 bases, the V and J ends lie 14 bases apart. The germline V gene gives CDR1 as SGHAT and CDR2 as FQNNGV. Reading from cysteine to phenylalanine, the CDR3 counts 18 amino acids. Only the CDR3 region is kept as DNA, spanning 54 bases read in frame from base 1. The chain couples TRBV11-2 to TRBJ2-6; tentative D gene TRBD2, with 6 bases matching. The TCR was taken from a man older than 75 with acute or convalescent COVID-19. The sequencing input was peripheral blood. The CDR3 has the sequence CASSLYRAGGSGANVLTF. The sequence in DNA is TGTGCCAGCAGCTTATATAGGGCCGGGGGCTCTGGGGCCAACGTCCTGACTTTC.